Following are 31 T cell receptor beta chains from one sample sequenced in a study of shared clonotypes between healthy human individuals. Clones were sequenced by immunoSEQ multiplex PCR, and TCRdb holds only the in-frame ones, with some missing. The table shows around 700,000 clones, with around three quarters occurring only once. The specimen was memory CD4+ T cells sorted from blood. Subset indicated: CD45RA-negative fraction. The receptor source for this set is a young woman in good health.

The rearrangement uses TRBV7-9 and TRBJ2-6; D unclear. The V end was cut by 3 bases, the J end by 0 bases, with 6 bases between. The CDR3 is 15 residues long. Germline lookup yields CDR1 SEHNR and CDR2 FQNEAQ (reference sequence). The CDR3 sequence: CASSFPGSGANVLTF. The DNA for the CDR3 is TGTGCCAGCAGCTTTCCGGGCTCTGGGGCCAACGTCCTGACTTTC.

In nucleotides, the CDR3 is TGTGCCAGCAGCCGGGGGCCGGTTGGAGGCCGGGACACTCGTGGCGAGCAGTACTTC. Translated: CASSRGPVGGRDTRGEQYF. The chain links TRBV7-8 to TRBJ2-7; either TRBD1 or TRBD2 may supply D (6 bases each). The CDR3 is 19 amino acids. Looked up from germline, CDR1 is SGHVS and CDR2 is FQNEAQ. The V end lost 5 bases, the J end lost 6 bases, and 32 bases lay between the germline ends.

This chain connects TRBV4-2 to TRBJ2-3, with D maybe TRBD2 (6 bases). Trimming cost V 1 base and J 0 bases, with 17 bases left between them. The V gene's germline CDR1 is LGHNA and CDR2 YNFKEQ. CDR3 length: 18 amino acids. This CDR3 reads CASSQASADVLSTDTQYF. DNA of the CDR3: TGTGCCAGCAGCCAAGCTAGCGCGGACGTTCTTAGCACAGATACGCAGTATTTT.

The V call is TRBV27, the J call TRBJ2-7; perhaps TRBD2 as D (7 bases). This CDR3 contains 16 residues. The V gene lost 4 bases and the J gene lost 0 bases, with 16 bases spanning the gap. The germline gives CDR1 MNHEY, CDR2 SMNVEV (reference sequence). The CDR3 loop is CASSWLGGGNSYEQYF. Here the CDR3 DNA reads TGTGCCAGCAGTTGGTTGGGAGGGGGGAACTCCTACGAGCAGTACTTC.

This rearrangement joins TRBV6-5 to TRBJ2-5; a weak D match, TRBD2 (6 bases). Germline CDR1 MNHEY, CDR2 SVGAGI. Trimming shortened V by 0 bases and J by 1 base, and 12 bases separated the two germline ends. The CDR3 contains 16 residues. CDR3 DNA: TGTGCCAGCAGTTACTCGCGGGGCCCCGGCCAAGAGACCCAGTACTTC. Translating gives CASSYSRGPGQETQYF.

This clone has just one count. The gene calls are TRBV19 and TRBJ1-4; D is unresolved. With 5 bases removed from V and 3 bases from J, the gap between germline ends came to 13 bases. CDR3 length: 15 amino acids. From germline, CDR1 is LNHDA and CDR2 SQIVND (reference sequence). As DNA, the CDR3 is TGTGCCAGTAGTGCATTAGAGCGGGCTAATGAAAAACTGTTTTTT. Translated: CASSALERANEKLFF.

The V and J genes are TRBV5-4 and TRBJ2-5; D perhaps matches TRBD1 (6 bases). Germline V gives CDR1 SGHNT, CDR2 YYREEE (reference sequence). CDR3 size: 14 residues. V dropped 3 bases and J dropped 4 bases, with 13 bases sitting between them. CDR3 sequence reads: CASSSTGRVETQYF. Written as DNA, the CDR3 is TGTGCCAGCAGCTCCACAGGGCGAGTAGAGACCCAGTACTTC. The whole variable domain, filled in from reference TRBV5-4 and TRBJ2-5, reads ETGVTQSPTHLIKTRGQQVTLRCSSQSGHNTVSWYQQALGQGPQFIFQYYREEENGRGNFPPRFSGLQFPNYSSELNVNALELDDSALYLCASSSTGRVETQYFGPGTRLLVL.

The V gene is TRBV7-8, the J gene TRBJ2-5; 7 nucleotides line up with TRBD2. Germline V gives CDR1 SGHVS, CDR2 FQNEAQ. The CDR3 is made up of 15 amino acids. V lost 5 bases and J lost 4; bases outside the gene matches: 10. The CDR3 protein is CASSTTGGRGETQYF. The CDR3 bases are TGTGCCAGCAGCACAACTGGGGGGAGGGGAGAGACCCAGTACTTC.

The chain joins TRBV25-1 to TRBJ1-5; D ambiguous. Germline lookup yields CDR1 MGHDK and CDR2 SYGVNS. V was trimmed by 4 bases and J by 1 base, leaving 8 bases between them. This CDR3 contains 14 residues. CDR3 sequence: CASSGQLSNQPQHF. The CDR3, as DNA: TGTGCCAGCAGTGGGCAGCTAAGCAATCAGCCCCAGCATTTT.

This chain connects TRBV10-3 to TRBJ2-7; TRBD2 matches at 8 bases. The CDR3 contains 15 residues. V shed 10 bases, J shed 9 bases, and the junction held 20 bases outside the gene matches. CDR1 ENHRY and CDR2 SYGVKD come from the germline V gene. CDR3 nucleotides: TGTGCCAATGGGGGGACGTGGACTAGCCGGGAGGGGCAGTACTTC. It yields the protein CANGGTWTSREGQYF.

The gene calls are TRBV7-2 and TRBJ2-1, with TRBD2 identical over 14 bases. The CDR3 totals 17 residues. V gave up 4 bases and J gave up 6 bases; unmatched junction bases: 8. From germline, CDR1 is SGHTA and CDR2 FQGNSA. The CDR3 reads CASSSGGTSGRPNEQFF. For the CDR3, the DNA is TGTGCCAGCAGCTCAGGGGGGACTAGCGGGAGACCCAATGAGCAGTTCTTC. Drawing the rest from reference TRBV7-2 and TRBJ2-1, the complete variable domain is GAGVSQSPSNKVTEKGKDVELRCDPISGHTALYWYRQSLGQGLEFLIYFQGNSAPDKSGLPSDRFSAERTGGSVSTLTIQRTQQEDSAVYLCASSSGGTSGRPNEQFFGPGTRLTVL.

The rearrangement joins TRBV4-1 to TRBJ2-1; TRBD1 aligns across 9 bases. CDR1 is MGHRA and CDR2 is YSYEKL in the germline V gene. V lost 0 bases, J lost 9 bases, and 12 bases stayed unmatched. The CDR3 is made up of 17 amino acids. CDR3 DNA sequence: TGCGCCAGCAGCCAAGACCCTAGGGGACAGGGAGTCGGTGAGCAGTTCTTC. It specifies CASSQDPRGQGVGEQFF.

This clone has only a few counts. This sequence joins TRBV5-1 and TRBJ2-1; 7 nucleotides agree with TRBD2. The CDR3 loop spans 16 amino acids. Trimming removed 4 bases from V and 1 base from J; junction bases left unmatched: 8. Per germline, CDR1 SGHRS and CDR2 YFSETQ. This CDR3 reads CASSPGRAGSYNEQFF. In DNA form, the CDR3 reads TGCGCCAGCAGCCCTGGGAGGGCCGGTTCCTACAATGAGCAGTTCTTC.

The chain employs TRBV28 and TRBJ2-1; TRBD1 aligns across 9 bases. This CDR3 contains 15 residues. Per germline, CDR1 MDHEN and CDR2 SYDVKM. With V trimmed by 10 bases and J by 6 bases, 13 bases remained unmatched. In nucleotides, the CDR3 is TGTGCCACTACGACCATCGGGACAGGGATCAATGAGCAGTTCTTC. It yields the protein CATTTIGTGINEQFF.

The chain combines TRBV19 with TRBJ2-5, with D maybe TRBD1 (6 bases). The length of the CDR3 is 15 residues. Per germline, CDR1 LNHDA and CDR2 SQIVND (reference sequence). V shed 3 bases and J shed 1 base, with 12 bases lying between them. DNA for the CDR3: TGTGCCAGTAGTATGGGGACATCCCTCCAAGAGACCCAGTACTTC. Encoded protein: CASSMGTSLQETQYF. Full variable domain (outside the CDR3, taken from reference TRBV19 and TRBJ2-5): DGGITQSPKYLFRKEGQNVTLSCEQNLNHDAMYWYRQDPGQGLRLIYYSQIVNDFQKGDIAEGYSVSREKKESFPLTVTSAQKNPTAFYLCASSMGTSLQETQYFGPGTRLLVL.

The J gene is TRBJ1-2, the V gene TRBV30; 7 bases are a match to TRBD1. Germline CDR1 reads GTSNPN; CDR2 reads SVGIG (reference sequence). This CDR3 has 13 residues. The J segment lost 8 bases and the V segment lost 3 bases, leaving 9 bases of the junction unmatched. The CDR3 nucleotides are TGTGCCTGGAGCGACAGGGCCGGGTTAGGCTACACCTTC. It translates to CAWSDRAGLGYTF.

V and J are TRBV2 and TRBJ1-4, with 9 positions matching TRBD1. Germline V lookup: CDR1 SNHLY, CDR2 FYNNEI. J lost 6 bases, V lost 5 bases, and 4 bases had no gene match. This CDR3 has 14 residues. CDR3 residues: CASSRTGVDEKLFF. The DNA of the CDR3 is TGTGCCAGCAGTCGGACAGGGGTAGATGAAAAACTGTTTTTT.

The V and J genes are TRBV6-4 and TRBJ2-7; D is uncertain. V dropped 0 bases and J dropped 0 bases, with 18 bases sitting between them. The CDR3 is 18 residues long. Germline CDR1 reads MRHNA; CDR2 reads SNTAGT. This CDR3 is CASSDSMGTRFISYEQYF. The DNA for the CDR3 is TGTGCCAGCAGTGACTCGATGGGTACGCGGTTTATCTCCTACGAGCAGTACTTC.

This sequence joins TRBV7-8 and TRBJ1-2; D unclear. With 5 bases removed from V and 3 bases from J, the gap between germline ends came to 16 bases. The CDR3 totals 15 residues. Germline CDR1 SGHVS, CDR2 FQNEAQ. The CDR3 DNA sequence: TGTGCCAGCAGCCTGTCAGTCTTCGAGGACTATGGCTACACCTTC. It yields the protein CASSLSVFEDYGYTF.

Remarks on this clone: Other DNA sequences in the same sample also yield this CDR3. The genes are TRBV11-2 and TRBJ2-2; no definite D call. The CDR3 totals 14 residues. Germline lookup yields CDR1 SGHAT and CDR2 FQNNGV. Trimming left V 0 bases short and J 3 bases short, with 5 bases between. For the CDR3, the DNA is TGTGCCAGCAGCTTAGAGGCGGACACCGGGGAGCTGTTTTTT. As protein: CASSLEADTGELFF.

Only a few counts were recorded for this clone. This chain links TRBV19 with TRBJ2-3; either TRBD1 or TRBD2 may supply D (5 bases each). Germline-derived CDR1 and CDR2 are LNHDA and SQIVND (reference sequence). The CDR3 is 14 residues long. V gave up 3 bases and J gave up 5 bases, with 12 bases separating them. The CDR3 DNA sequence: TGTGCCAGTAGTATCAGTGGGACGTTAGATACGCAGTATTTT. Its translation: CASSISGTLDTQYF.

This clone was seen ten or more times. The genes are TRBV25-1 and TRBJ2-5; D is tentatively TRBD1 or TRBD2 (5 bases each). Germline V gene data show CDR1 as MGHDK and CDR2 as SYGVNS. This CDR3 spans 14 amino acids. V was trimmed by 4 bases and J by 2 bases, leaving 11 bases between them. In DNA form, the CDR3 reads TGTGCCAGCAGTGGTCGACAGCGGCAAGAGACCCAGTACTTC. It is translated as CASSGRQRQETQYF.

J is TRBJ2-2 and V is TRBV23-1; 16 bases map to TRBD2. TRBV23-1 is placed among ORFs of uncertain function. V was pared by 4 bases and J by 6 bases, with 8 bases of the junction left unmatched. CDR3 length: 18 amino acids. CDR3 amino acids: CASSPDTGLAGGPGELFF. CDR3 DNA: TGCGCCAGCAGTCCCGACACGGGACTAGCGGGAGGGCCCGGGGAGCTGTTTTTT.

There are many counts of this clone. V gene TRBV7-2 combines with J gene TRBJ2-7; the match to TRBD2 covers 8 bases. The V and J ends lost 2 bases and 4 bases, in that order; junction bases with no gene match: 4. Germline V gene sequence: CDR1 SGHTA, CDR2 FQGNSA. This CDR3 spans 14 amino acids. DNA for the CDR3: TGTGCCAGCAGCTTAAGCGGGAGCCTATACGAGCAGTACTTC. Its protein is CASSLSGSLYEQYF.

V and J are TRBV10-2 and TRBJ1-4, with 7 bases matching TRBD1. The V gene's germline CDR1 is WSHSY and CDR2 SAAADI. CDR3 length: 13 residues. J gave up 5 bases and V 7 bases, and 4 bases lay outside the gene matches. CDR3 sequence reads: CASMGQLNEKLFF. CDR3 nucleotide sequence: TGCGCCAGCATGGGACAGCTAAATGAAAAACTGTTTTTT.

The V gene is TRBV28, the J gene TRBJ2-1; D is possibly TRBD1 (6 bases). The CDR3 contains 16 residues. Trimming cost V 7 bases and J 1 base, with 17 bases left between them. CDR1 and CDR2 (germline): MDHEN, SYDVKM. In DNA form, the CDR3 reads TGTGCCAGCACCGGGGACAAACCTTCGTCCTACAATGAGCAGTTCTTC. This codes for CASTGDKPSSYNEQFF.

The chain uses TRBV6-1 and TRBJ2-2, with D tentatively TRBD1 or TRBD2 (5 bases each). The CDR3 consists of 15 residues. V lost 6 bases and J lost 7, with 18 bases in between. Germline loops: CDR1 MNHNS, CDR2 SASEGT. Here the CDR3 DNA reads TGTGCCAGCAGAACTCCCGGGACGGTTGGCGGGGAGCTGTTTTTT. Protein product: CASRTPGTVGGELFF.

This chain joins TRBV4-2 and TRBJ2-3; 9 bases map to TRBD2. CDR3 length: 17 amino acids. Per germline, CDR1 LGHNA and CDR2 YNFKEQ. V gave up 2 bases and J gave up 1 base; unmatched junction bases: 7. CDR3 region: CASSQPTVAGGTDTQYF. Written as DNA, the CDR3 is TGTGCCAGCAGCCAACCCACCGTAGCGGGAGGCACAGATACGCAGTATTTT.

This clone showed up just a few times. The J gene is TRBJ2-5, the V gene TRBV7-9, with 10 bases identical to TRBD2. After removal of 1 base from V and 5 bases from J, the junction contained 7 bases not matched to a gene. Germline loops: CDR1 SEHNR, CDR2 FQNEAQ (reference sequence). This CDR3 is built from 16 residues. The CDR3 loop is CASSLVVAGGGETQYF. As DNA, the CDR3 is TGTGCCAGCAGCTTAGTCGTAGCGGGAGGAGGGGAGACCCAGTACTTC.

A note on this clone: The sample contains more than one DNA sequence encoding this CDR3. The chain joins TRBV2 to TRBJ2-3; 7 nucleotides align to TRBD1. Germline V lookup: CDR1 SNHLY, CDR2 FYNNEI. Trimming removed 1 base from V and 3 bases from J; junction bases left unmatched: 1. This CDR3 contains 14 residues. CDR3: CASSEDRGTDTQYF. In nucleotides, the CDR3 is TGTGCCAGCAGTGAAGACAGGGGAACAGATACGCAGTATTTT.

CDR3 in amino acids: CASSPRTGADEQYF. The CDR3 DNA reads TGTGCCAGCTCACCCAGGACAGGGGCGGACGAGCAGTACTTC. The V call is TRBV18, the J call TRBJ2-7; 9 positions match TRBD1. Looked up from germline, CDR1 is KGHSH and CDR2 is LQKENI. The junction had 5 bases not matched to a gene; V was cut back by 3 bases and J by 5 bases. The CDR3 is 14 residues long.